This passage covers 10 T cell receptor beta chains from one sample sequenced in a study of blood T cell repertoires in COVID-19. The data were produced by immunoSEQ multiplex PCR, yet TCRdb's version contains in-frame clones alone and is incomplete. There are roughly 220,000 clones in the sample; 65% to 85% occur only once, and 3.5% to 4.5% lies in the top ten. Sequences were obtained from PBMCs or T cells enriched from blood (not recorded which). These receptor sequences come from a man aged 25-45 years with acute COVID-19.

The chain uses TRBV4-2 and TRBJ1-2, with TRBD1 as a possible D gene (5 bases). V gave up 3 bases and J gave up 4 bases, with 18 bases separating them. Germline V gene lookup returns CDR1 LGHNA and CDR2 YNFKEQ. The CDR3 spans 16 residues. The CDR3 nucleotides are TGTGCCAGCAGCCAGCCTCCTGGGGGGTTAAGCTATGGCTACACCTTC. Protein sequence: CASSQPPGGLSYGYTF.

The chain recombines TRBV5-4 with TRBJ2-1; 8 nucleotides agree with TRBD2. The CDR3 has 15 residues. V was clipped by 5 bases and J by 2 bases; unmatched bases: 6. Looked up from germline, CDR1 is SGHNT and CDR2 is YYREEE (reference sequence). CDR3 bases: TGTGCCAGCAGTCATCCGGGACTAGCCTACAATGAGCAGTTCTTC. Translation: CASSHPGLAYNEQFF.

This clone was seen a single time. Written as DNA, the CDR3 is TGTGCTAGTGGTTTGGGGACAGGGTTTAACTATGGCTACACCTTC. This translates into CASGLGTGFNYGYTF. The gene calls are TRBV12-5 and TRBJ1-2; 8 bases map to TRBD1. This CDR3 is built from 15 residues. Trimming at V came to 1 base and at J to 1 base, leaving 2 bases not matched to a gene. Germline V CDR1 and CDR2: LGHNT, FRNRAP.

This chain links TRBV2 with TRBJ2-3; 11 bases line up with TRBD1. The CDR3 loop spans 15 amino acids. J was trimmed by 1 base and V by 6 bases; bases with no gene match: 3. Germline lookup yields CDR1 SNHLY and CDR2 FYNNEI. CDR3 sequence: CASSRTGGGTDTQYF. The CDR3 bases are TGTGCCAGCAGCCGGACAGGGGGCGGCACAGATACGCAGTATTTT.

The J gene is TRBJ2-1, the V gene TRBV13, with 14 bases lining up with TRBD2. The junction had 6 bases not matched to a gene; V was cut back by 4 bases and J by 7 bases. The CDR3 totals 16 residues. In germline, CDR1 is PRHDT, CDR2 FYEKMQ (reference sequence). CDR3 nucleotides: TGTGCCAGCAGCTCTTGGACTAGCGGGGGGCGAAATGAGCAGTTCTTC. Amino acid sequence: CASSSWTSGGRNEQFF.

Only a few counts were recorded for this clone. The chain carries TRBV27 and TRBJ1-5, with D hard to call. The germline CDR1 and CDR2 sequences are MNHEY and SMNVEV (reference sequence). The CDR3 has 14 amino acids. Trimming took off 6 bases at V and 0 bases at J, with 9 bases between the two ends. The CDR3 nucleotides read TGTGCCAGCAGACCGGGTCTTAGCAATCAGCCCCAGCATTTT. Translated: CASRPGLSNQPQHF.

The chain couples TRBV5-5 to TRBJ2-1, with 8 bases aligning to TRBD2. With 3 bases clipped from V and 1 base from J, the junction kept 3 bases outside the gene matches. Looked up from germline, CDR1 is SGHKS and CDR2 is YYEKEE (reference sequence). This CDR3 comprises 15 residues. The CDR3 sequence is CASSSGLVSYNEQFF. The CDR3 DNA is TGTGCCAGCAGCTCGGGACTAGTTTCCTACAATGAGCAGTTCTTC.

This clone has a single count. The chain links TRBV24-1 to TRBJ1-2; 10 bases match TRBD1. The length of the CDR3 is 13 residues. Per germline, CDR1 KGHDR and CDR2 SFDVKD. After removal of 7 bases from V and 8 bases from J, the junction contained 6 bases not matched to a gene. CDR3 in amino acids: CATSETGGAGYTF. The CDR3 nucleotides are TGTGCCACCAGCGAGACAGGGGGCGCGGGCTACACCTTC.

This chain connects TRBV3-1 (or the pseudogene TRBV3-2) to TRBJ1-2; D unresolved. The CDR3 loop spans 11 amino acids. The germline CDR1 and CDR2 sequences are LGHDT and YNNKEL (reference sequence). Trimming took off 6 bases at V and 8 bases at J, with 10 bases between the two ends. Here the CDR3 DNA reads TGTGCCAGCAGGGGAGGTTCCGGCTACACCTTC. This encodes CASRGGSGYTF.

The gene calls are TRBV10-2 and TRBJ1-2; possibly TRBD1 for D (5 bases). There are 14 residues in the CDR3. Trimming stripped 3 bases from V and 2 bases from J, with 10 bases between. Germline CDR1 reads WSHSY; CDR2 reads SAAADI. The CDR3: CASSEAGGNYGYTF. The DNA of the CDR3 is TGCGCCAGCAGTGAAGCGGGGGGGAACTATGGCTACACCTTC.